Sequencing of this TCR beta chain was carried out in a study of blood T cells in healthy people across ages. Whole-study findings and limits: Measured against age, TCR beta diversity per million T cells decreased in a roughly linear manner. The lack of PBMC sorting stopped any conclusive naive versus antigen-experienced comparison.

Through a sample-barcoded 5' primer and a J-beta primer mix, a second PCR was run for roughly 7 to 11 cycles. TCRdb reprocessed the 5' RACE reads via MiXCR and lists one record per CDR3 protein. Seen here are roughly 680,000 distinct CDR3 sequences, 45% to 50% observed once, and the top ten hold 30% to 35%. On this clonotype: What it binds is not known.

Sequenced input: blood. The clonotype was recovered from a woman in her fifties or sixties in good health.

The CDR3: CAWIGGRQETQYF. The CDR3 DNA follows: TGTGCCTGGATTGGGGGGAGGCAAGAGACCCAGTACTTC. The chain carries TRBV30 and TRBJ2-5; the D gene is possibly TRBD2 (6 bases). The length of the CDR3 is 13 residues. Trimming removed 4 bases at V and 2 bases at J, with 11 bases between. CDR1 is GTSNPN and CDR2 is SVGIG in the germline V gene (reference sequence).